This T cell receptor beta chain was recorded in a study of blood T cells in healthy people across ages. Study results and limitations: The study lacked donor CMV status, which possibly confounded expanded clonotype changes. A conclusive naive versus antigen-experienced comparison was prevented by the unsorted PBMCs.

As to this clonotype: The target antigen is unknown.

Germline loops: CDR1 MNHEY, CDR2 SVGAGI. Trimming took off 0 bases at V and 0 bases at J, with 8 bases between the two ends. This CDR3 spans 16 amino acids. The second PCR ran roughly 7 to 12 cycles with a sample-barcoded 5' primer and J-beta primers. TCRdb independently ran MiXCR on the 5' RACE reads; one entry per CDR3 protein. Among hundreds of thousands of distinct CDR3 sequences listed, under 25% were seen once. The individuals who served as donors were healthy Caucasians living in Russia, aged about 6 to 90. The amount of total RNA extracted per sample was at least 5.5 micrograms. V and J are TRBV6-5 and TRBJ2-2; D gene uncertain. This clonotype originated in a man between 65 and 85 years old in good health. The specimen was blood. The CDR3: CASSYSGPANTGELFF. CDR3 nucleotides: TGTGCCAGCAGTTACTCAGGACCCGCGAACACCGGGGAGCTGTTTTTT.